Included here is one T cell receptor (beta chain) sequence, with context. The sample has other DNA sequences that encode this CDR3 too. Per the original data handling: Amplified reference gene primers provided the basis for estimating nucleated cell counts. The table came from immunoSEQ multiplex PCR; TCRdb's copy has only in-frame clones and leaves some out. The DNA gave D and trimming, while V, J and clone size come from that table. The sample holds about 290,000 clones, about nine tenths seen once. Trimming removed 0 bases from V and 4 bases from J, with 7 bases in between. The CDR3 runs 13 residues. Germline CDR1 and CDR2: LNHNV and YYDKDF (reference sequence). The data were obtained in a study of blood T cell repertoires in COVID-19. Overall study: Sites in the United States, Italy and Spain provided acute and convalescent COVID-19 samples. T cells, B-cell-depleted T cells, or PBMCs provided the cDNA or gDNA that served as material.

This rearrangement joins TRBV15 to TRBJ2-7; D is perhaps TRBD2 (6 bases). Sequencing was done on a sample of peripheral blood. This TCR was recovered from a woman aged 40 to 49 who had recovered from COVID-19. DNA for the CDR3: TGTGCCACCAGCAGAGATCGGGGGTACGAGCAGTACTTC. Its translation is CATSRDRGYEQYF.